This TCR beta chain is from a study of cytomegalovirus exposure and HLA in healthy donors. Study-wide results and limits: In a later analysis, an Asian-associated ancestry cluster reportedly showed fewer N-insertions than the roughly 700-donor mean. A later analysis by the authors found several of the most significant clusters apparently linked to common viral pathogens.

On this clone itself: Its cognate antigen is unknown.

Primers: 60 Vbeta forward and 13 Jbeta reverse. Assay used: immunoSEQ multiplex PCR; TCRdb lists only in-frame clones, some missing. The sample has some 160,000 clones, roughly 70% seen once. Likely unrecorded immune exposures existed in these nominally healthy donors. CDR1 and CDR2 from the germline V gene are KGHSH and LQKENI. V dropped 6 bases and J dropped 8; count of bases not matched to a gene: 7. This CDR3 spans 14 amino acids. The sequence derives from a woman under 30 in good health and CMV-seropositive. The source material was PBMCs. The chain links TRBV18 to TRBJ1-4, with 9 bases that match TRBD1. The CDR3 here is CASSRTGVEEKLFF. Here the CDR3 DNA reads TGTGCCAGCTCTCGGACAGGGGTGGAGGAAAAACTGTTTTTT.